This is a list of T cell receptor beta chains from one sample in a study of vaccination and CD4 T cells after COVID-19. TCRdb ran MiXCR on the PCR reads and lists one entry per CDR3 protein. This table holds roughly 12,000 distinct CDR3 sequences, roughly half found once. These TCRs' antigens remain unknown. Source material: CD4+ T cells from blood, cultured in vitro. The receptors shown here come from a human donor who had recovered from COVID-19. Both conserved end residues are part of each CDR3. Fields, in order: J gene, clone size, D gene, V gene, CDR3 protein, CDR3 DNA. A D gene is named only where the DNA matches it firmly. Clone size is not always given. Where it is, it says once, few, many or a class for expanded clones.

TRBJ1-3,-,-,TRBV7-9,CASSRAGGRNTIYF,TGTGCCAGCAGCCGAGCGGGGGGCAGAAACACCATATATTTT
TRBJ2-7,-,-,TRBV20-1,CSARNQATYEQYF,TGCAGTGCTAGAAACCAGGCCACCTACGAGCAGTACTTC
TRBJ1-1,few,-,TRBV15,CATSRNIPRTPFF,TGTGCCACCAGCAGAAATATCCCTCGGACACCGTTCTTT
TRBJ2-2,-,-,TRBV6-2/TRBV6-3,CASSTRIGYTDKGELFF,TGTGCCAGCAGCACTCGAATAGGATACACTGACAAAGGGGAGCTGTTTTTT
TRBJ2-2,few,TRBD1,TRBV6-2/TRBV6-3,CASSWGQPNTGELFF,TGTGCCAGCAGCTGGGGACAGCCGAACACCGGGGAGCTGTTTTTT
TRBJ1-1,few,-,TRBV6-5,CASSYRAEAFF,TGTGCCAGCAGTTACCGAGCTGAAGCTTTCTTT
TRBJ2-7,-,-,TRBV7-6,CASSFNQGGGEQYF,TGTGCCAGCAGCTTCAACCAGGGAGGGGGCGAGCAGTACTTC
TRBJ1-5,-,-,TRBV28,CASSLFADGNNQPQHF,TGTGCCAGCAGTTTATTCGCGGACGGTAACAATCAGCCCCAGCATTTT
TRBJ1-5,few,TRBD1,TRBV20-1,CSAPAGGNQPQHF,TGCAGTGCCCCGGCAGGGGGTAATCAGCCCCAGCATTTT
TRBJ2-4,-,TRBD2,TRBV2,CASSWLAGLFSQKHQKIQYF,TGTGCCAGCAGTTGGCTAGCGGGATTATTTAGCCAAAAACATCAGAAAATTCAGTACTTC
TRBJ1-1,few,-,TRBV20-1,CSARSDSEAFF,TGCAGTGCCCGCTCGGACAGTGAAGCTTTCTTT
TRBJ2-3,-,-,TRBV19,CASSTSGTDTQYF,TGTGCCAGTAGTACCAGCGGCACAGATACGCAGTATTTT